The rows below give T cell receptor beta chains drawn from one sample of a study of T-cell reconstitution after alpha-beta-depleted transplantation in children. TCRdb reprocessed the PCR reads with MiXCR, giving one entry per CDR3 protein. This table holds some 600,000 distinct CDR3 sequences, approximately 15% found once. The material sequenced was PBMCs from the stem cell graft donor, taken from the stem cell graft. These receptors were obtained from a human donor who donated a stem cell graft to a child with acute myeloid leukemia. Each CDR3 is given with its conserved first and last residue. D genes are given only for firm matches. A clone size is listed for some rows: how often the clone was seen (once, few, many), or a class if it is expanded.

TRBJ2-5	TRBD2	TRBV29-1	.	CSVGPSGGAVETQYF	TGCAGCGTTGGGCCTAGCGGGGGGGCCGTGGAGACCCAGTACTTC
TRBJ2-5	TRBD2	TRBV12-3/TRBV12-4	.	CASSPRAGGSETQYF	TGTGCCAGCAGCCCAAGAGCGGGGGGCTCAGAGACCCAGTACTTC
TRBJ2-2	TRBD1	TRBV20-1	.	CSAKTGTGTGELFF	TGCAGTGCCAAGACAGGGACGGGGACCGGGGAGCTGTTTTTT
TRBJ2-3	.	TRBV21-1	.	CASSKAGAEGIGLTDTQYF	TGTGCCAGCAGCAAAGCGGGCGCGGAGGGAATAGGACTCACAGATACGCAGTATTTT
TRBJ2-1	.	TRBV12-3/TRBV12-4	.	CASSFPRDNEQFF	TGTGCCAGCAGTTTCCCTAGGGACAATGAGCAGTTCTTC
TRBJ1-1	.	TRBV20-1	many	CSARGSGRGAEAFF	TGCAGTGCTAGAGGGTCTGGGCGTGGGGCTGAAGCTTTCTTT
TRBJ2-5	TRBD2	TRBV7-9	.	CASGTSGETQYF	TGTGCCAGCGGGACTAGCGGCGAGACCCAGTACTTC
TRBJ1-5	TRBD1	TRBV20-1	many	CSARRWTGKNSNQPQHF	TGCAGTGCCCGGCGATGGACAGGGAAAAATAGCAATCAGCCCCAGCATTTT
TRBJ2-3	.	TRBV29-1	many	CSVEWADTTDTQYF	TGCAGCGTTGAATGGGCAGATACTACAGATACGCAGTATTTT
TRBJ1-1	.	TRBV7-9	.	CASRKGDTNTEAFF	TGTGCCAGCAGGAAAGGGGATACGAACACTGAAGCTTTCTTT
TRBJ2-7	.	TRBV20-1	many	CSAKSSLSYEQYF	TGCAGTGCTAAATCCAGCCTCTCCTACGAGCAGTACTTC
TRBJ2-1	.	TRBV4-3	.	CASSQDEGTPSSYNEQFF	TGCGCCAGCAGCCAAGATGAAGGGACTCCCAGCTCCTACAATGAGCAGTTCTTC
TRBJ2-2	TRBD2	TRBV5-1	.	CASSFSGANTGELFF	TGCGCCAGCAGCTTCAGCGGGGCGAACACCGGGGAGCTGTTTTTT
TRBJ1-6	.	TRBV12-3/TRBV12-4	few	CASTTSGSLTGPKDF	TGTGCCAGCACCACTTCGGGGTCACTGACTGGCCCCAAAGACTTT
TRBJ1-5	.	TRBV9	.	CASSAGTQSNQPQHF	TGTGCCAGCAGCGCCGGGACACAAAGCAATCAGCCCCAGCATTTT
TRBJ2-1	.	TRBV20-1	.	CSARDPGSSLTPYNEQFF	TGCAGTGCTAGAGATCCGGGCAGCTCCCTCACCCCCTACAATGAGCAGTTCTTC
TRBJ1-1	.	TRBV29-1	few	CSVVMGQNTEAFF	TGCAGCGTTGTAATGGGACAGAACACTGAAGCTTTCTTT
TRBJ2-3	TRBD1	TRBV4-3	many	CASSQDGTGTDTQYF	TGCGCCAGCAGCCAAGATGGGACAGGGACAGATACGCAGTATTTT
TRBJ1-1	.	TRBV12-3/TRBV12-4	many	CASSLGQNTEAFF	TGTGCCAGCAGTTTGGGTCAGAACACTGAAGCTTTCTTT
TRBJ2-7	TRBD2	TRBV6-2/TRBV6-3	.	CASSYKSGGPSYEQYF	TGTGCCAGCAGTTACAAAAGCGGGGGGCCTTCCTACGAGCAGTACTTC
TRBJ2-5	TRBD1	TRBV24-1	.	CATAGTDQETQYF	TGTGCCACCGCCGGGACAGACCAAGAGACCCAGTACTTC
TRBJ1-2	.	TRBV20-1	many	CSANGGKSYGYTF	TGCAGTGCTAATGGAGGAAAATCCTATGGCTACACCTTC
TRBJ1-2	TRBD1	TRBV27	.	CASRGPTGADGYTF	TGTGCCAGTAGGGGCCCAACAGGGGCCGATGGCTACACCTTC
TRBJ1-3	TRBD1	TRBV20-1	many	CSASPTGAAGNTIYF	TGCAGTGCTAGCCCGACAGGGGCGGCGGGAAACACCATATATTTT
TRBJ2-3	.	TRBV25-1	.	CASSESRGGSTDTQYF	TGTGCCAGCAGTGAATCCAGGGGAGGAAGCACAGATACGCAGTATTTT
TRBJ2-6	.	TRBV12-3/TRBV12-4	.	CASSNWGTGSGANVLTF	TGTGCCAGCAGTAACTGGGGTACAGGGTCTGGGGCCAACGTCCTGACTTTC
TRBJ1-5	.	TRBV5-1	many	CASSLDGQLEPQHF	TGCGCCAGCAGCTTAGACGGCCAGCTTGAGCCCCAGCATTTT
TRBJ2-1	.	TRBV5-5	many	CASSLAVHNEQFF	TGTGCCAGCAGCTTGGCGGTGCACAATGAGCAGTTCTTC
TRBJ2-3	.	TRBV7-2	many	CASSLRSGHETDTQYF	TGTGCCAGCAGCTTGCGTAGCGGCCATGAGACAGATACGCAGTATTTT
TRBJ1-2	TRBD1	TRBV12-3/TRBV12-4	many	CASSTGQSDGYTF	TGTGCCAGCAGTACGGGACAGTCGGATGGCTACACCTTC
TRBJ1-2	.	TRBV20-1	many	CSARTEGRYGYTF	TGCAGTGCTAGAACCGAGGGTCGCTATGGCTACACCTTC
TRBJ2-5	.	TRBV29-1	.	CSAEGQNRETQYF	TGCAGCGCCGAGGGGCAGAATCGAGAGACCCAGTACTTC
TRBJ2-1	.	TRBV6-1	.	CASSRGPPNNEQFF	TGTGCCAGCAGCCGGGGCCCCCCCAACAATGAGCAGTTCTTC
TRBJ2-3	.	TRBV6-5	.	CASRYQGSDTQYF	TGTGCCAGCAGATACCAAGGCTCCGATACGCAGTATTTT
TRBJ2-5	TRBD1	TRBV7-2	.	CASSILGTVRGQETQYF	TGTGCCAGCAGCATACTCGGGACAGTTAGGGGTCAAGAGACCCAGTACTTC
TRBJ2-5	.	TRBV7-8	few	CASTRKSGQLSTAQYF	TGTGCCAGCACGAGAAAATCCGGACAGCTCTCAACGGCCCAGTACTTC
TRBJ2-7	.	TRBV7-2	few	CASSLGSGRQGIYEQYF	TGTGCCAGCAGCTTAGGGTCGGGGAGGCAGGGCATCTACGAGCAGTACTTC
TRBJ2-2	.	TRBV7-9	few	CASSSGSGELFF	TGTGCCAGCAGCTCGGGTAGCGGGGAGCTGTTTTTT
TRBJ2-5	TRBD2	TRBV25-1	.	CASRSGGQETQYF	TGTGCCAGCAGGAGCGGGGGGCAAGAGACCCAGTACTTC
TRBJ2-3	TRBD2	TRBV20-1	few	CSASPLAGVLTDTQYF	TGCAGTGCTAGCCCCCTAGCGGGGGTACTCACAGATACGCAGTATTTT
TRBJ2-3	.	TRBV5-1	few	CASSEQGIKTDTQYF	TGCGCCAGCAGCGAACAGGGCATCAAAACAGATACGCAGTATTTT
TRBJ2-2	TRBD2	TRBV5-1	.	CASSPWGSGGSSDTGELFF	TGCGCCAGCAGCCCCTGGGGTAGCGGGGGCTCATCCGACACCGGGGAGCTGTTTTTT
TRBJ1-5	.	TRBV20-1	many	CSAALSGGQPQHF	TGCAGTGCAGCCCTCAGTGGCGGGCAGCCCCAGCATTTT
TRBJ2-3	.	TRBV7-9	.	CASSLDVTNRHTQYF	TGTGCCAGCAGCTTAGACGTGACAAACCGGCATACGCAGTATTTT
TRBJ2-2	.	TRBV20-1	.	CSAPDRVVGGELFF	TGCAGTGCACCAGATAGGGTAGTTGGCGGGGAGCTGTTTTTT
TRBJ2-7	.	TRBV4-1	.	CASSPQVFRAYEQYF	TGCGCCAGCAGCCCCCAGGTTTTTCGGGCCTACGAGCAGTACTTC
TRBJ2-1	TRBD2	TRBV20-1	.	CSARDDRGGFGEQFF	TGCAGTGCTAGAGATGATCGCGGGGGGTTTGGGGAGCAGTTCTTC
TRBJ2-1	.	TRBV6-1	once	CASTHGVINEQFF	TGTGCCAGCACCCACGGGGTAATCAATGAGCAGTTCTTC
TRBJ2-1	.	TRBV5-6	many	CASSLRWDEQFF	TGTGCCAGCAGCTTGAGATGGGATGAGCAGTTCTTC
TRBJ1-1	.	TRBV12-3/TRBV12-4	many	CASSLSGVTEAFF	TGTGCCAGCAGTTTATCGGGGGTAACTGAAGCTTTCTTT
TRBJ2-5	.	TRBV7-2	.	CASSLMSSQETQYF	TGTGCCAGCAGCTTAATGTCTAGCCAAGAGACCCAGTACTTC
TRBJ2-2	.	TRBV12-3/TRBV12-4	many	CASSLRSGRGGELFF	TGTGCCAGCAGTTTAAGGTCCGGTCGTGGCGGGGAGCTGTTTTTT
TRBJ1-1	TRBD1	TRBV7-9	.	CASSPRQGWNTEAFF	TGTGCCAGCAGCCCTAGACAGGGTTGGAACACTGAAGCTTTCTTT
TRBJ2-2	.	TRBV7-3	few	CASSLTDRTGELFF	TGTGCCAGCAGCTTAACAGACAGAACCGGGGAGCTGTTTTTT
TRBJ2-1	.	TRBV19	many	CASRLGARNNEQFF	TGTGCCAGTAGACTGGGGGCACGGAACAATGAGCAGTTCTTC
TRBJ2-3	TRBD2	TRBV7-2	.	CASSSRAGGADTQYF	TGTGCCAGCAGCTCCCGGGCGGGGGGCGCAGATACGCAGTATTTT
TRBJ2-5	.	TRBV7-7	.	CASSPGHSGETQYF	TGTGCCAGCAGCCCCGGACACTCAGGGGAGACCCAGTACTTC
TRBJ2-7	TRBD1	TRBV5-1	.	CASSLTGGVHEQYF	TGCGCCAGCAGCTTGACAGGGGGTGTCCACGAGCAGTACTTC
TRBJ2-3	.	TRBV5-5	.	CASSLLGGAGTDTQYF	TGTGCCAGCAGCTTATTGGGGGGGGCTGGCACAGATACGCAGTATTTT
TRBJ1-1	.	TRBV7-8	many	CASSPRDTLNTEAFF	TGTGCCAGCAGCCCTCGGGACACTCTGAACACTGAAGCTTTCTTT